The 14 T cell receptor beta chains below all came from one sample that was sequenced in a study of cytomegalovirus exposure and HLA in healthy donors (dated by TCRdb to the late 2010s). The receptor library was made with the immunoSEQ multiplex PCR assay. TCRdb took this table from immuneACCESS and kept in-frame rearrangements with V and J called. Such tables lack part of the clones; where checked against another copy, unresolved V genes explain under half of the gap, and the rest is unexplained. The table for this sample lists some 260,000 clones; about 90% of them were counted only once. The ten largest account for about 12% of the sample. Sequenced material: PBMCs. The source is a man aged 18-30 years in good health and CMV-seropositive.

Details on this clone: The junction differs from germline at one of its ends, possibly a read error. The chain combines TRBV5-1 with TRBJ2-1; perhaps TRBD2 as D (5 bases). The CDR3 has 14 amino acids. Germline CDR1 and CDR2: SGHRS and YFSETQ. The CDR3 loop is CASSLAQTNNEQFF. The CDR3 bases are TGCGCCAGCAGTTTGGCACAGACTAACAATGAGCAGTTCTTC.

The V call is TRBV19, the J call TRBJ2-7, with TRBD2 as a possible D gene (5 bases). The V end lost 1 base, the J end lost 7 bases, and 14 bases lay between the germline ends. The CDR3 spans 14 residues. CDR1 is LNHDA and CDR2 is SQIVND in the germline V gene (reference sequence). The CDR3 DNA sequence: TGTGCCAGTAGTATAGGAATTTCGACGGGGGAGCAGTACTTC. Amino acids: CASSIGISTGEQYF.

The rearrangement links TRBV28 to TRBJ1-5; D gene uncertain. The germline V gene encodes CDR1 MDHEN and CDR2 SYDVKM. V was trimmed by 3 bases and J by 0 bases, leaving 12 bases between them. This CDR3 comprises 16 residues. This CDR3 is CASSLLGSNSNQPQHF. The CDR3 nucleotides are TGTGCCAGCAGTTTGTTAGGGTCCAATAGCAATCAGCCCCAGCATTTT.

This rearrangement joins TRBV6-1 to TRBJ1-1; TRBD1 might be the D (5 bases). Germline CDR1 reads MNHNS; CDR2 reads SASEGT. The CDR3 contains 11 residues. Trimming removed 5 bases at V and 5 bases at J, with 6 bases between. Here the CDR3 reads CASSRGTEAFF. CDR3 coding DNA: TGTGCCAGCAGTAGGGGAACTGAAGCTTTCTTT.

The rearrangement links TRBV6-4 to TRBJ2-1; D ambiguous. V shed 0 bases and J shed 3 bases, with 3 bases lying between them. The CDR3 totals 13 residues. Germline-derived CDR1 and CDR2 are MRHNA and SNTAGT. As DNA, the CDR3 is TGTGCCAGCAGTGACTCTAGCTACAATGAGCAGTTCTTC. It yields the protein CASSDSSYNEQFF.

The DNA for the CDR3 is TGTGCCAGCAGTGAAGGTTCGTGGGGTCAGCCCCAGCATTTT. Protein product: CASSEGSWGQPQHF. The V and J genes are TRBV6-1 and TRBJ1-5; D ambiguous. Trimming shortened V by 1 base and J by 6 bases, and 10 bases separated the two germline ends. CDR1 is MNHNS, CDR2 SASEGT, per germline. The CDR3 runs to 14 residues.

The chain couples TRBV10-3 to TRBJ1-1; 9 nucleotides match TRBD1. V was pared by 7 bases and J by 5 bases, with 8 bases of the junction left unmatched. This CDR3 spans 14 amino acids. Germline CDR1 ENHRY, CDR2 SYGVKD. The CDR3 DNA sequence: TGTGCCATCAAACAACAGGGGGCTCAGACTGAAGCTTTCTTT. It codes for CAIKQQGAQTEAFF.

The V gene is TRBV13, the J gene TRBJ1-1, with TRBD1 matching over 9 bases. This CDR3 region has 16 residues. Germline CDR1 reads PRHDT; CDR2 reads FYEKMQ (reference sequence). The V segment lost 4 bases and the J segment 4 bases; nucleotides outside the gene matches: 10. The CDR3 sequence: CASSSTGQGRGTEAFF. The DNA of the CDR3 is TGTGCCAGCAGCTCAACGGGACAGGGACGGGGCACTGAAGCTTTCTTT.

CDR3 protein: CASSLEGYSYNEQFF. The CDR3 DNA reads as TGCGCCAGCAGCTTGGAGGGATACTCCTACAATGAGCAGTTCTTC. The chain joins TRBV5-1 to TRBJ2-1; D is ambiguous. V lost 0 bases to trimming and J lost 0 bases, with 7 bases between them. CDR3 length: 15 residues. In germline, CDR1 is SGHRS, CDR2 YFSETQ.

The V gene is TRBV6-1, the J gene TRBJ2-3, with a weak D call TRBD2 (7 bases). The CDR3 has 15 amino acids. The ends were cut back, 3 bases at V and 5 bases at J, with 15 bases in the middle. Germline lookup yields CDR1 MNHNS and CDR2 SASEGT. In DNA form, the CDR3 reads TGTGCCAGCAGTGAGCGGACCGGGGGGCAAGATACGCAGTATTTT. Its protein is CASSERTGGQDTQYF.

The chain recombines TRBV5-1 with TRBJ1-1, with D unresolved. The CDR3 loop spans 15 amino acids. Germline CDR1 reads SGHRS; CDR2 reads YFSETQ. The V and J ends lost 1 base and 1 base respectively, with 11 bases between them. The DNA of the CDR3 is TGCGCCAGCAGCTTGTCTGGGGTCGGGAACACTGAAGCTTTCTTT. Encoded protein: CASSLSGVGNTEAFF. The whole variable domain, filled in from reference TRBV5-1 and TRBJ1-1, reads KAGVTQTPRYLIKTRGQQVTLSCSPISGHRSVSWYQQTPGQGLQFLFEYFSETQRNKGNFPGRFSGRQFSNSRSEMNVSTLELGDSALYLCASSLSGVGNTEAFFGQGTRLTVV.

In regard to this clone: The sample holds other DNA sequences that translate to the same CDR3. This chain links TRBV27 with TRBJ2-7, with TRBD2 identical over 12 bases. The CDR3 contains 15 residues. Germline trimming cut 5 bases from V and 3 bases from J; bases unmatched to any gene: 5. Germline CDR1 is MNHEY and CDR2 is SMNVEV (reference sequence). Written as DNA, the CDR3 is TGTGCCAGCAGTATCGGACTAGCGGGATACTACGAGCAGTACTTC. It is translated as CASSIGLAGYYEQYF.

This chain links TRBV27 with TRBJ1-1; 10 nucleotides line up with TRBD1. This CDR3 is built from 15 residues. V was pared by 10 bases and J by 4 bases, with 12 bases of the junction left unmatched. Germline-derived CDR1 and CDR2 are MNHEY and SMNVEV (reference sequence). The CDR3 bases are TGTGCCACACGTCCCATGGGGACAGGGGCCACTGAAGCTTTCTTT. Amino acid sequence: CATRPMGTGATEAFF.

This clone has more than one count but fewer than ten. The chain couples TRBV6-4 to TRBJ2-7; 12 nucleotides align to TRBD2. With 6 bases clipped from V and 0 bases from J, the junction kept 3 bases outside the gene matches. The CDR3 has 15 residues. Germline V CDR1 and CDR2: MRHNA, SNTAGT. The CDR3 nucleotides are TGTGCCAGCAGCCTGACTAGCGGGAGCTCCTACGAGCAGTACTTC. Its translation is CASSLTSGSSYEQYF.